This section outlines one T cell receptor (beta chain) sequence together with its context. It lacks a known antigen. Per-nucleotide qualities are absent, and no much larger clonotype sits a single base away. The data derive from a study of blood T cell repertoires in COVID-19 (dated by TCRdb to 2018 to 2020). In the study overall: Collaborator samples came from the United States, Italy and Spain and covered acute and convalescent phases of COVID-19. The repertoires were released in a freely available public database intended as a resource for research on the immune response to SARS-CoV-2. Where HLA class I and class II types were available, the types were taken from metadata supplied by the sample provider, not from assay-based typing. The samples were drawn from the first 160 participants of the ongoing ImmuneRACE study and from over a thousand subjects provided by 6 global collaborators. Subjects who had been exposed to COVID-19, were actively infected with it, or had recovered from it provided the deeply sampled blood TCRbeta repertoires that made up the dataset. Nearly every sample came with metadata listing a de-identified subject ID, COVID-19 status, age in years and sex. The material from the prospective study consisted of cDNA or gDNA derived from T cells, B-cell-depleted T cells, or PBMCs.

TCRbeta CDR3 regions were amplified from genomic DNA by means of the immunoSEQ Assay, a bias-controlled multiplex PCR. Regarding the original processing steps: Nucleated cell counts per sample were estimated from amplification of reference gene primers within the assay. Sequence reads were collapsed and filtered to measure the absolute abundance of every unique TCRbeta CDR3 rearrangement. For each sample, productive Simpson clonality was calculated by taking the square root of Simpson's diversity index across productive rearrangements. Entries here come from immuneACCESS through TCRdb and include only in-frame sequences with V and J called. Some clones fail to appear in such tables; in the studies checked, an unresolved V gene covers under half of the shortfall, and the cause of the remainder is unknown. Clonal size and the V and J genes are those of that table, whereas D and trimming came from the DNA. This sample comprises about 35,000 clones, about four fifths of them detected only once. Of the sample, approximately 36% is held by the ten largest clones.

Taken from cysteine to phenylalanine, the CDR3 has 14 residues. Here the CDR3 DNA is all that survives: 42 bases in frame from base 1. Ends trimmed: V by 0 bases, J by 7 bases; bases unmatched to a gene: 3. CDR1 SGDLS and CDR2 YYNGEE were looked up in the germline V gene. Each collaborating institution followed its own protocols to collect whole blood in K2EDTA tubes. For TCRbeta analysis, collaborators shipped samples as frozen whole blood, isolated PBMCs, or DNA extracted from either of those sample types. The paper's findings and limits, for the study overall: The amount of clinical and demographic metadata varied by source and participant and was provided uncurated.

Here the chain combines TRBV9 and TRBJ2-5; 10 bases in the middle match TRBD2. The source material was peripheral blood. This TCR came from a man older than 75 with acute or convalescent COVID-19. At the DNA level, the sequence is TGTGCCAGCAGCGTAGTAGCTAGCGGGGGGACCCAGTACTTC. Its protein is CASSVVASGGTQYF.